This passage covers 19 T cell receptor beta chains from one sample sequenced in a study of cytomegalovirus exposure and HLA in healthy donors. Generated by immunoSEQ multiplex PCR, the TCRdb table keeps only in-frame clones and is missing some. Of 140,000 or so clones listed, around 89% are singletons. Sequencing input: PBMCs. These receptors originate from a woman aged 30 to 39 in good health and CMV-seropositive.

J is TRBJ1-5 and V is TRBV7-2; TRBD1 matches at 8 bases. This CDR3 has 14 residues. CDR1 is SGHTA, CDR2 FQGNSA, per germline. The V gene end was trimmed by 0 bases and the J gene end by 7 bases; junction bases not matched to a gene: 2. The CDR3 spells CASSLAHRGQPQHF. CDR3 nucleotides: TGTGCCAGCAGCTTAGCCCACAGGGGGCAGCCCCAGCATTTT.

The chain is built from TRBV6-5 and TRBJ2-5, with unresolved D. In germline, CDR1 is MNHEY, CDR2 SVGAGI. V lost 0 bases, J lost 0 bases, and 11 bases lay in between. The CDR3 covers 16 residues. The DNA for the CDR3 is TGTGCCAGCAGTTACTCGGGCAGGATGTACCAAGAGACCCAGTACTTC. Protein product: CASSYSGRMYQETQYF.

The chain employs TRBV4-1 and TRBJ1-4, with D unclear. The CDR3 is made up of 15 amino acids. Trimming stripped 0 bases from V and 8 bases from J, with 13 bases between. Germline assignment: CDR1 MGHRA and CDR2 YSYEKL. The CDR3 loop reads CASSQEIQIKEKLFF. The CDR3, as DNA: TGCGCCAGCAGCCAAGAGATCCAGATTAAAGAAAAACTGTTTTTT.

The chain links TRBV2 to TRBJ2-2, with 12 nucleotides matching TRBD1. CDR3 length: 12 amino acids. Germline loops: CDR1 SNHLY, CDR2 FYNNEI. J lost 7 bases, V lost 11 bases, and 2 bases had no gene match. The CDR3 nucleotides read TGTGCCGGGACAGGGGGCATCGGGGAGCTGTTTTTT. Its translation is CAGTGGIGELFF.

The CDR3 DNA sequence: TGTGCCAGCAGCCACAGGATATCGACCGGGGAGCTGTTTTTT. Encoded protein: CASSHRISTGELFF. This chain links TRBV7-9 with TRBJ2-2, with D perhaps TRBD1 (5 bases). The CDR3 spans 14 residues. V gave up 5 bases and J gave up 5 bases, with 12 bases separating them. The germline V gene has CDR1 SEHNR and CDR2 FQNEAQ (reference sequence).

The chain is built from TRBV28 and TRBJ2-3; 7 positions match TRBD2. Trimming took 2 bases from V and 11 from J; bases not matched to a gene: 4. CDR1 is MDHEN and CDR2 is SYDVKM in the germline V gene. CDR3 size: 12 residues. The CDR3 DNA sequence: TGTGCCAGCAGTTTAGTCGCTAGCGGGCAGTATTTT. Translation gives CASSLVASGQYF.

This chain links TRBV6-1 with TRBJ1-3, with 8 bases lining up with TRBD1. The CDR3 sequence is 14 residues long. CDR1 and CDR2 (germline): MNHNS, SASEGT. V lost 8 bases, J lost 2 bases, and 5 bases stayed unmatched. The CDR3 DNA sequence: TGTGCCAGCGGTACAGGGGGAACTGGAAACACCATATATTTT. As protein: CASGTGGTGNTIYF.

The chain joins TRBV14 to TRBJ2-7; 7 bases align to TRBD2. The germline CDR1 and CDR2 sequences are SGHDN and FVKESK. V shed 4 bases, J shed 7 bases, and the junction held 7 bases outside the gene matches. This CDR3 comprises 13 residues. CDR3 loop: CASSLPGGLEQYF. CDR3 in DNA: TGTGCCAGCAGCCTTCCGGGAGGATTAGAGCAGTACTTC.

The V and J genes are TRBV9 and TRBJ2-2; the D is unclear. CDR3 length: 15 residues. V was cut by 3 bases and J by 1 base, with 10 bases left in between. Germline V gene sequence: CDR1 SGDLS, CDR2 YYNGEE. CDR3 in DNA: TGTGCCAGCAGCGCCGAGGTGGGGAACACCGGGGAGCTGTTTTTT. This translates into CASSAEVGNTGELFF. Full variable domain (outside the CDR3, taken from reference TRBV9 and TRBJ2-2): DSGVTQTPKHLITATGQRVTLRCSPRSGDLSVYWYQQSLDQGLQFLIQYYNGEERAKGNILERFSAQQFPDLHSELNLSSLELGDSALYFCASSAEVGNTGELFFGEGSRLTVL.

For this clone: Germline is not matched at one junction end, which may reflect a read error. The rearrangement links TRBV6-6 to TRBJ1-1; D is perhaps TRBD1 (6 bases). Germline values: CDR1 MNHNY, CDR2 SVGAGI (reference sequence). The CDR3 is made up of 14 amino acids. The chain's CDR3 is CASSPGALNTGAFF. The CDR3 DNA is TGTGCCAGCAGTCCAGGGGCCCTGAACACTGGAGCTTTCTTT.

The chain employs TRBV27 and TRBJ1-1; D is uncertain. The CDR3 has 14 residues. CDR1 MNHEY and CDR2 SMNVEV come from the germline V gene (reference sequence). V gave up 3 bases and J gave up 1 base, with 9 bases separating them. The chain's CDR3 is CASSLGAGNTEAFF. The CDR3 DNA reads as TGTGCCAGCAGTTTGGGCGCAGGGAACACTGAAGCTTTCTTT.

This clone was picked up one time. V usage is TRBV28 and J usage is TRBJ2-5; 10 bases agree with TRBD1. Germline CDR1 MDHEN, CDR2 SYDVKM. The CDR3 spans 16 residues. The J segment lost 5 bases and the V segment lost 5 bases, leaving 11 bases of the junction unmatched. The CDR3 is CASSRRGTGVEETQYF. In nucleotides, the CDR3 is TGTGCCAGCAGTCGACGCGGGACAGGGGTGGAGGAGACCCAGTACTTC.

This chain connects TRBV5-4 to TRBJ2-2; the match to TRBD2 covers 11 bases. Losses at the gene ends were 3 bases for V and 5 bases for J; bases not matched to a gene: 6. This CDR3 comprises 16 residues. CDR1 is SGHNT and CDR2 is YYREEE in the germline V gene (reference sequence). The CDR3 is CASSSISGRVTGELFF. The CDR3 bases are TGTGCCAGCAGCTCGATTAGCGGGAGGGTTACCGGGGAGCTGTTTTTT.

The CDR3 loop is CASSFDFYGYTF. In nucleotides, the CDR3 is TGTGCCAGCAGCTTCGACTTCTATGGCTACACCTTC. This chain connects TRBV7-9 to TRBJ1-2; D not resolved. V lost 3 bases and J lost 4, with 6 bases in between. The CDR3 totals 12 residues. Germline values: CDR1 SEHNR, CDR2 FQNEAQ (reference sequence).

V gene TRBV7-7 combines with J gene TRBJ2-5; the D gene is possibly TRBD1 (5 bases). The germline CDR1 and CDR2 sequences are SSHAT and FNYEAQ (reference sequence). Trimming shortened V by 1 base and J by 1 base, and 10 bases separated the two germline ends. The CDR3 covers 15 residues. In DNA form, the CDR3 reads TGTGCCAGCAGCTTAGGGGGCAGCCGCCAAGAGACCCAGTACTTC. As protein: CASSLGGSRQETQYF.

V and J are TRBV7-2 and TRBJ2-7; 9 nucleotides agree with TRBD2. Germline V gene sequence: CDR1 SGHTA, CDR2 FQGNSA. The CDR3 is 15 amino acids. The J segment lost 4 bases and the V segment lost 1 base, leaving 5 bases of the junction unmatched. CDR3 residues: CASSLVAGERYEQYF. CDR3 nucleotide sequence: TGTGCCAGCAGCTTAGTAGCGGGAGAAAGGTACGAGCAGTACTTC. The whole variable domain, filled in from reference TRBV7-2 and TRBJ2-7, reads GAGVSQSPSNKVTEKGKDVELRCDPISGHTALYWYRQSLGQGLEFLIYFQGNSAPDKSGLPSDRFSAERTGGSVSTLTIQRTQQEDSAVYLCASSLVAGERYEQYFGPGTRLTVT.

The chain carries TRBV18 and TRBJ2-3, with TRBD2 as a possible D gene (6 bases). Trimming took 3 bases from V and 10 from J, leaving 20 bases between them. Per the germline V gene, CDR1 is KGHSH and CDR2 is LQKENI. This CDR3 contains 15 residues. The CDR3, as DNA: TGTGCCAGCTCACCCGGGCGCGGGACCGCCAGAGCGCAGTATTTT. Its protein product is CASSPGRGTARAQYF. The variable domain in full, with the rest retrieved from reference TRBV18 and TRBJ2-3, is NAGVMQNPRHLVRRRGQEARLRCSPMKGHSHVYWYRQLPEEGLKFMVYLQKENIIDESGMPKERFSAEFPKEGPSILRIQQVVRGDSAAYFCASSPGRGTARAQYFGPGTRLTVL.

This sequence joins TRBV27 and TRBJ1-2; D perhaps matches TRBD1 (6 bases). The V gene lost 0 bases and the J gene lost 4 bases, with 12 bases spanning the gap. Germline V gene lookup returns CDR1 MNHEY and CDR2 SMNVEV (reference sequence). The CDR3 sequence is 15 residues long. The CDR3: CASSLSPQGSYGYTF. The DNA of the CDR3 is TGTGCCAGCAGTTTATCCCCACAGGGTAGCTATGGCTACACCTTC.

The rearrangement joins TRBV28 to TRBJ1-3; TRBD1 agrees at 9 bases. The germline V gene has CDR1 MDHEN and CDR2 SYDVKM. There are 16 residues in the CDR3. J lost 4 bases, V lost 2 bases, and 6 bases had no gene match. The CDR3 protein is CASSLVQGASGNTIYF. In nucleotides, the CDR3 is TGTGCCAGCAGTTTAGTACAGGGGGCATCCGGAAACACCATATATTTT.